These T cell receptor beta chains were read from a single sample in a study of T cell changes during pregnancy in multiple sclerosis. The table came from immunoSEQ multiplex PCR; TCRdb's copy has only in-frame clones and leaves some out. This sample has roughly 93,000 clones, with approximately 90% found just once. The source material was peripheral blood, sampled before pregnancy. These receptors all come from a female donor with multiple sclerosis, enrolled in a pregnancy study. Both conserved end residues are part of each CDR3. A D gene is named only where the DNA matches it firmly. Clone size appears in some rows only: once, few, many, or a class for an expanded clone.

v_gene: TRBV27
j_gene: TRBJ1-2
d_gene: -
abundance: -
CDR3aa: CASSRSGQGAGYTF
CDR3nt: TGTGCCAGCAGTCGATCGGGACAAGGTGCAGGCTACACCTTC

v_gene: TRBV9
j_gene: TRBJ2-7
d_gene: TRBD2
abundance: -
CDR3aa: CASSPRGSGSNYEQYF
CDR3nt: TGTGCCAGCAGCCCCCGAGGGAGCGGGAGTAACTACGAGCAGTACTTC

v_gene: TRBV2
j_gene: TRBJ1-4
d_gene: -
abundance: once
CDR3aa: CASKGVVGTNEKLFF
CDR3nt: TGTGCCAGCAAGGGGGTTGTGGGTACTAATGAAAAACTGTTTTTT

v_gene: TRBV6-1
j_gene: TRBJ2-2
d_gene: -
abundance: few
CDR3aa: CASSEGVGELFF
CDR3nt: TGTGCCAGCAGTGAAGGCGTTGGGGAGCTGTTTTTT

v_gene: TRBV28
j_gene: TRBJ2-7
d_gene: -
abundance: -
CDR3aa: CASLSTGPEQYF
CDR3nt: TGTGCCAGCCTCAGTACAGGGCCCGAGCAGTACTTC

v_gene: TRBV27
j_gene: TRBJ1-5
d_gene: -
abundance: -
CDR3aa: CASTGGGSNQPQHF
CDR3nt: TGTGCCAGCACTGGCGGGGGCAGCAATCAGCCCCAGCATTTT

v_gene: TRBV11-1
j_gene: TRBJ2-3
d_gene: -
abundance: -
CDR3aa: CASSLGGGYTDTQYF
CDR3nt: TGTGCCAGCAGCTTAGGGGGCGGTTACACAGATACGCAGTATTTT

v_gene: TRBV5-1
j_gene: TRBJ2-3
d_gene: TRBD1
abundance: -
CDR3aa: CASSLEEYRGDTQYF
CDR3nt: TGCGCCAGCAGCTTGGAGGAGTACAGGGGCGATACGCAGTATTTT

v_gene: TRBV7-9
j_gene: TRBJ2-2
d_gene: TRBD1
abundance: -
CDR3aa: CASSFQGAIGELFF
CDR3nt: TGTGCCAGCAGCTTCCAGGGGGCAATCGGGGAGCTGTTTTTT

v_gene: TRBV19
j_gene: TRBJ2-1
d_gene: -
abundance: -
CDR3aa: CATKTGPLYNEQFF
CDR3nt: TGTGCCACCAAAACAGGGCCCCTCTACAATGAGCAGTTCTTC

v_gene: TRBV19
j_gene: TRBJ2-5
d_gene: TRBD1
abundance: -
CDR3aa: CASFKGTVEETQYF
CDR3nt: TGTGCCAGTTTCAAAGGGACAGTTGAAGAGACCCAGTACTTC

v_gene: TRBV9
j_gene: TRBJ1-3
d_gene: TRBD1
abundance: -
CDR3aa: CASSVGTGF
CDR3nt: TGTGCCAGCAGCGTAGGGACAGGCTTT

v_gene: TRBV2
j_gene: TRBJ2-5
d_gene: TRBD1
abundance: -
CDR3aa: CASSENRGQIETQYF
CDR3nt: TGTGCCAGCAGTGAAAACAGGGGGCAGATAGAGACCCAGTACTTC

v_gene: TRBV7-8
j_gene: TRBJ2-1
d_gene: TRBD2
abundance: -
CDR3aa: CASTERGSGIAYNEQFF
CDR3nt: TGTGCCAGCACCGAGAGGGGTAGCGGGATTGCCTACAATGAGCAGTTCTTC

v_gene: TRBV9
j_gene: TRBJ2-3
d_gene: TRBD2
abundance: -
CDR3aa: CASSVGGGARTDTQYF
CDR3nt: TGTGCCAGCAGCGTAGGCGGGGGGGCGCGGACAGATACGCAGTATTTT

v_gene: TRBV19
j_gene: TRBJ2-3
d_gene: TRBD2
abundance: once
CDR3aa: CASSGTSQDTQYF
CDR3nt: TGTGCCAGTTCCGGGACTAGCCAAGATACGCAGTATTTT

v_gene: TRBV2
j_gene: TRBJ1-6
d_gene: -
abundance: -
CDR3aa: CASGLELYNSPLHF
CDR3nt: TGTGCCAGTGGGTTGGAGCTTTATAATTCACCCCTCCACTTT

v_gene: TRBV5-1
j_gene: TRBJ1-1
d_gene: TRBD1
abundance: few
CDR3aa: CASGRDSNTEAFF
CDR3nt: TGCGCAAGCGGTCGGGACAGCAACACTGAAGCTTTCTTT

v_gene: TRBV11-1
j_gene: TRBJ1-1
d_gene: TRBD1
abundance: -
CDR3aa: CASSSPPTGVNTEAFF
CDR3nt: TGTGCCAGCAGCTCACCGCCGACAGGGGTGAACACTGAAGCTTTCTTT

v_gene: TRBV7-2
j_gene: TRBJ2-3
d_gene: -
abundance: -
CDR3aa: CASSLGLFTDTQYF
CDR3nt: TGTGCCAGCAGCTTAGGACTCTTCACAGATACGCAGTATTTT

v_gene: TRBV27
j_gene: TRBJ1-5
d_gene: TRBD1
abundance: -
CDR3aa: CASSSYRGLQPQHF
CDR3nt: TGTGCCAGCAGTTCCTACAGGGGGCTTCAGCCCCAGCATTTT

v_gene: TRBV10-3
j_gene: TRBJ2-7
d_gene: TRBD1
abundance: -
CDR3aa: CAISESWTGVVAYEQYF
CDR3nt: TGTGCCATCAGTGAGTCGTGGACAGGGGTAGTGGCCTACGAGCAGTACTTC

v_gene: TRBV5-1
j_gene: TRBJ2-1
d_gene: TRBD1
abundance: -
CDR3aa: CASSLVPTGGAREQFF
CDR3nt: TGCGCCAGCAGCTTGGTACCAACAGGGGGCGCAAGGGAGCAGTTCTTC

v_gene: TRBV14
j_gene: TRBJ1-5
d_gene: -
abundance: -
CDR3aa: CASSQIRQGHQPQHF
CDR3nt: TGTGCCAGCAGCCAAATTAGGCAGGGTCATCAGCCCCAGCATTTT

v_gene: TRBV19
j_gene: TRBJ1-1
d_gene: TRBD1
abundance: -
CDR3aa: CASRLQGRTHTEAFF
CDR3nt: TGTGCCAGTAGATTACAGGGGCGTACTCACACTGAAGCTTTCTTT

v_gene: TRBV7-3
j_gene: TRBJ2-2
d_gene: TRBD1
abundance: -
CDR3aa: CASSLTGTGLGELFF
CDR3nt: TGTGCCAGCAGCCTCACAGGGACAGGGCTCGGGGAGCTGTTTTTT

v_gene: TRBV25-1
j_gene: TRBJ2-2
d_gene: -
abundance: -
CDR3aa: CASSDGYRGNTGELFF
CDR3nt: TGTGCCAGCAGTGATGGCTACCGAGGGAACACCGGGGAGCTGTTTTTT

v_gene: TRBV4-2
j_gene: TRBJ2-1
d_gene: -
abundance: -
CDR3aa: CASSQESDNEQFF
CDR3nt: TGTGCCAGCAGCCAAGAGTCCGACAATGAGCAGTTCTTC

v_gene: TRBV10-3
j_gene: TRBJ1-2
d_gene: -
abundance: -
CDR3aa: CAISESWGPPTSSF
CDR3nt: TGTGCCATCAGTGAGTCTTGGGGCCCCCCGACATCCAGCTTC

v_gene: TRBV6-6
j_gene: TRBJ1-1
d_gene: TRBD1
abundance: -
CDR3aa: CASRTQGSTEAFF
CDR3nt: TGTGCCAGCAGAACACAGGGGAGCACTGAAGCTTTCTTT

v_gene: TRBV27
j_gene: TRBJ2-7
d_gene: TRBD2
abundance: -
CDR3aa: CASSFSTSGYEQYF
CDR3nt: TGTGCCAGCAGCTTTTCGACTAGCGGCTACGAGCAGTACTTC

v_gene: TRBV5-4
j_gene: TRBJ2-7
d_gene: -
abundance: -
CDR3aa: CASSPAEGRHEQYF
CDR3nt: TGTGCCAGCAGCCCGGCGGAGGGGAGACACGAGCAGTACTTC

v_gene: TRBV6-6
j_gene: TRBJ1-2
d_gene: TRBD1
abundance: -
CDR3aa: CASSDTGQASSGYTF
CDR3nt: TGTGCCAGCAGTGATACGGGACAGGCCTCTTCGGGCTACACCTTC

v_gene: TRBV6-4
j_gene: TRBJ1-1
d_gene: -
abundance: once
CDR3aa: CASSHDSGLEDTEAFF
CDR3nt: TGTGCCAGCAGTCACGATTCGGGACTGGAGGACACTGAAGCTTTCTTT

v_gene: TRBV15
j_gene: TRBJ2-5
d_gene: TRBD1
abundance: once
CDR3aa: CATTLGGTGGKTQYF
CDR3nt: TGTGCCACCACCCTTGGAGGGACAGGGGGGAAGACCCAGTACTTC

v_gene: TRBV2
j_gene: TRBJ2-3
d_gene: -
abundance: -
CDR3aa: CASSSQGDRTDTQYF
CDR3nt: TGTGCCAGCAGTTCACAGGGAGATCGCACAGATACGCAGTATTTT

v_gene: TRBV10-3
j_gene: TRBJ1-2
d_gene: -
abundance: once
CDR3aa: CAISENGEGSGYTF
CDR3nt: TGTGCCATCAGTGAGAATGGAGAGGGTTCTGGCTACACCTTC